These 10 T cell receptor beta chains were all obtained from the same sample, sequenced in a study of radiotherapy plus CTLA-4 blockade in lung cancer. Libraries were prepared by immunoSEQ multiplex PCR; TCRdb keeps only in-frame clonotypes and omits some of them. The sample includes more than 75,000 clones, roughly 74% seen only once; the top ten take 2.8%. The material sequenced was peripheral blood, taken from a patient treated with radiotherapy plus ipilimumab. These receptors came from a human donor with non-small cell lung cancer who had a partial response to radiotherapy plus ipilimumab. Some clones in this sample may be carry-over from other donors' samples.

This sequence joins TRBV19 and TRBJ2-5; the match to TRBD2 covers 9 bases. The J call is doubtful: the DNA matches TRBJ2-7 better. The CDR3 sequence is 15 residues long. Germline CDR1 reads LNHDA; CDR2 reads SQIVND (reference sequence). The CDR3 DNA is TGTGCCAGTAGAGGAGGACGCGGGAGGGCTTACGAGCAGTACTTC. Translation: CASRGGRGRAYEQYF.

The rearrangement uses TRBV29-1 and TRBJ1-2; 8 positions agree with TRBD1. Germline CDR1 and CDR2: SQVTM and ANQGSEA. The CDR3 is made up of 12 amino acids. V dropped 7 bases and J dropped 7; count of bases not matched to a gene: 8. CDR3 loop: CSAETGAGGYTF. The CDR3 bases are TGCAGCGCCGAGACAGGGGCGGGTGGCTACACCTTC. The complete variable domain, with remaining parts taken from reference TRBV29-1 and TRBJ1-2, reads SAVISQKPSRDICQRGTSLTIQCQVDSQVTMMFWYRQQPGQSLTLIATANQGSEATYESGFVIDKFPISRPNLTFSTLTVSNMSPEDSSIYLCSAETGAGGYTFGSGTRLTVV.

This sequence joins TRBV7-6 and TRBJ2-2; D is uncertain. Germline V lookup: CDR1 SGHVS, CDR2 FNYEAQ. The CDR3 is 15 residues long. Trimming stripped 0 bases from V and 1 base from J, with 6 bases between. CDR3 in DNA: TGTGCCAGCAGCTTAGCGCACGGGAACACCGGGGAGCTGTTTTTT. It yields the protein CASSLAHGNTGELFF.

The CDR3 protein is CASSYQGTNEKLFF. DNA for the CDR3: TGTGCCAGCAGTTACCAGGGTACTAATGAAAAACTGTTTTTT. The V call is TRBV6-5, the J call TRBJ1-4, with a possible D match to TRBD1 (5 bases). The ends were cut back, 2 bases at V and 2 bases at J, with 6 bases in the middle. There are 14 residues in the CDR3. CDR1 is MNHEY, CDR2 SVGAGI, per germline.

This clone appeared a single time. The gene calls are TRBV5-1 and TRBJ1-2; 7 nucleotides line up with TRBD1. Germline assignment: CDR1 SGHRS and CDR2 YFSETQ. Germline trimming cut 2 bases from V and 5 bases from J; bases unmatched to any gene: 0. The CDR3 length is 12 residues. The CDR3 loop is CASSLQGYGYTF. The CDR3 DNA follows: TGCGCCAGCAGCTTACAGGGGTATGGCTACACCTTC.

The rearrangement uses TRBV30 and TRBJ2-2, with 9 bases lining up with TRBD1. Germline CDR1 is GTSNPN and CDR2 is SVGIG (reference sequence). V trimming: 2 bases; J trimming: 3 bases; junction bases outside the gene matches: 7. CDR3 length: 16 residues. CDR3 protein: CAWSRRRTGDTGELFF. DNA of the CDR3: TGTGCCTGGAGTCGTAGGAGGACAGGGGACACCGGGGAGCTGTTTTTT. Drawing the rest from reference TRBV30 and TRBJ2-2, the complete variable domain is SQTIHQWPATLVQPVGSPLSLECTVEGTSNPNLYWYRQAAGRGLQLLFYSVGIGQISSEVPQNLSASRPQDRQFILSSKKLLLSDSGFYLCAWSRRRTGDTGELFFGEGSRLTVL.

The chain is built from TRBV18 and TRBJ2-7; D not resolved. V lost 2 bases and J lost 2, with 7 bases in between. Per germline, CDR1 KGHSH and CDR2 LQKENI. The CDR3 sequence is 13 residues long. CDR3 sequence reads: CASSPLQTYEQYF. CDR3 nucleotides: TGTGCCAGCTCACCATTGCAGACCTACGAGCAGTACTTC. The full variable domain, rest sourced from reference TRBV18 and TRBJ2-7, is NAGVMQNPRHLVRRRGQEARLRCSPMKGHSHVYWYRQLPEEGLKFMVYLQKENIIDESGMPKERFSAEFPKEGPSILRIQQVVRGDSAAYFCASSPLQTYEQYFGPGTRLTVT.

V usage is TRBV7-8 and J usage is TRBJ2-1; 7 bases fit TRBD2. The CDR3 has 15 residues. The J segment lost 2 bases and the V segment lost 6 bases, leaving 7 bases of the junction unmatched. CDR1 is SGHVS, CDR2 FQNEAQ, per germline. The CDR3 spells CASRGRLAAYNEQFF. In nucleotides, the CDR3 is TGTGCCAGCAGGGGGAGACTAGCCGCCTACAATGAGCAGTTCTTC.

CDR3 DNA sequence: TGTGCCAGCAGCTACGGTCAGGAGGAAAACACCATATATTTT. Protein product: CASSYGQEENTIYF. This chain links TRBV6-8 with TRBJ1-3, with D hard to call. Trimming removed 6 bases at V and 6 bases at J, with 15 bases between. The CDR3 covers 14 residues. Germline CDR1 is MNHGY and CDR2 is SAAAGT.

J is TRBJ1-4 and V is TRBV2; TRBD1 aligns across 11 bases. Germline V lookup: CDR1 SNHLY, CDR2 FYNNEI. The CDR3 loop spans 15 amino acids. The V gene end was trimmed by 4 bases and the J gene end by 8 bases; junction bases not matched to a gene: 6. The CDR3 region has the DNA TGTGCCAGCAGTGGGGGACAGGGGGTTATCGAAAAACTGTTTTTT. Translation: CASSGGQGVIEKLFF.